The next 31 T cell receptor beta chains were all read from a single sample in a study of T cells of healthy individuals (dated by TCRdb to 2017 to 2018). Receptor amplification or capture employed 5' RACE. TCRdb shows the sequencer as Illumina MiSeq. The public reads were reanalyzed by TCRdb: fastp trimming at Q25, MiXCR alignment, in-frame beta chains only. Each CDR3 protein appears once, grouped with its most common genes and DNA. The table for this sample lists fewer than 75,000 distinct CDR3 sequences; roughly 15% of them were counted only once. The ten largest account for about 4.7% of the sample. Receptor source: a human donor in good health.

Ten or more counts support this clonotype. This chain uses TRBV18 with TRBJ2-1; 7 bases are shared with TRBD2. The germline V gene has CDR1 KGHSH and CDR2 LQKENI. The CDR3 contains 17 residues. J lost 0 bases, V lost 3 bases, and 8 bases had no gene match. The CDR3 region has the DNA TGTGCCAGCTCACCCAGACTAGCTGCTAGCTCCTACAATGAGCAGTTCTTC. Encoded protein: CASSPRLAASSYNEQFF.

The sample holds many counts of this clonotype. The rearrangement links TRBV9 to TRBJ2-7; possible D gene TRBD2, 5 bases. This CDR3 region has 17 residues. Looked up from germline, CDR1 is SGDLS and CDR2 is YYNGEE. V lost 4 bases and J lost 0, with 20 bases in between. The CDR3 DNA is TGTGCCAGCAGCTCCTTACCGCAGGTTGGGAGCTCCTACGAGCAGTACTTC. Residues: CASSSLPQVGSSYEQYF.

The genes are TRBV5-1 and TRBJ1-2, with TRBD1 matching over 10 bases. CDR1 and CDR2 from the germline V gene are SGHRS and YFSETQ. The CDR3 extends over 15 amino acids. V was clipped by 4 bases and J by 7 bases; unmatched bases: 10. CDR3 in DNA: TGCGCCAGCAGCCCTGACAGGGGGCGGGGCGGTGGCTACACCTTC. This translates into CASSPDRGRGGGYTF.

This clonotype was found many times. J is TRBJ2-5 and V is TRBV29-1; D may be TRBD2 (5 bases). Germline loops: CDR1 SQVTM, CDR2 ANQGSEA. The CDR3 length is 15 residues. The ends were cut back, 4 bases at V and 3 bases at J, with 18 bases in the middle. CDR3 sequence: CSVVRAGGIKETQYF. As DNA, the CDR3 is TGCAGCGTTGTACGGGCCGGAGGCATCAAAGAGACCCAGTACTTC.

This chain joins TRBV12-3 or TRBV12-4 and TRBJ1-6, with TRBD1 matching 10 bases. The CDR3 has 15 residues. With 5 bases clipped from V and 7 bases from J, the junction kept 5 bases outside the gene matches. In nucleotides, the CDR3 is TGTGCCAGCAGTGAAGGGACAGGGGTGAATTCACCCCTCCACTTT. Protein: CASSEGTGVNSPLHF.

This clonotype was seen repeatedly, ten times or more. The chain combines TRBV29-1 with TRBJ2-3; TRBD1 matches at 7 bases. From germline, CDR1 is SQVTM and CDR2 ANQGSEA. With 0 bases clipped from V and 3 bases from J, the junction kept 6 bases outside the gene matches. CDR3 length equals 15 residues. The CDR3 nucleotides read TGCAGCGTTGAAGATCAGGACAGGAGAACAGATACGCAGTATTTT. This sequence encodes CSVEDQDRRTDTQYF.

This clonotype was found many times. The gene calls are TRBV4-1 and TRBJ1-3, with D uncertain. CDR1 and CDR2 from the germline V gene are MGHRA and YSYEKL. V lost 4 bases to trimming and J lost 1 base, with 11 bases between them. The CDR3 consists of 15 residues. This chain's CDR3 is CASSPSWKSGNTIYF. The CDR3 nucleotides are TGCGCCAGCAGCCCATCTTGGAAATCTGGAAACACCATATATTTT.

The chain recombines TRBV30 with TRBJ2-5; 11 nucleotides agree with TRBD2. Per the germline V gene, CDR1 is GTSNPN and CDR2 is SVGIG (reference sequence). V shed 5 bases and J 0 bases; nucleotides not matched to a gene: 5. The CDR3 sequence is 15 residues long. The CDR3 DNA is TGTGCCTGGGAACCGGGACTAGCGGACCAAGAGACCCAGTACTTC. It is translated as CAWEPGLADQETQYF. The full variable domain, rest sourced from reference TRBV30 and TRBJ2-5, is SQTIHQWPATLVQPVGSPLSLECTVEGTSNPNLYWYRQAAGRGLQLLFYSVGIGQISSEVPQNLSASRPQDRQFILSSKKLLLSDSGFYLCAWEPGLADQETQYFGPGTRLLVL.

This clonotype was picked up many times. The chain couples TRBV10-2 to TRBJ1-1; D perhaps matches TRBD1 (6 bases). The CDR3 sequence is 14 residues long. The germline CDR1 and CDR2 sequences are WSHSY and SAAADI. V was trimmed by 8 bases and J by 5 bases, leaving 18 bases between them. The CDR3 region has the DNA TGCGCCAGCGGGCTGTGGGGGGCGAAGACTGAAGCTTTCTTT. It specifies CASGLWGAKTEAFF.

In this sample, this clonotype turned up many times. The chain is built from TRBV19 and TRBJ1-5, with a weak D call TRBD1 (6 bases). The germline V gene has CDR1 LNHDA and CDR2 SQIVND (reference sequence). Trimming cost V 3 bases and J 7 bases, with 13 bases left between them. The CDR3 spans 14 residues. CDR3 DNA: TGTGCCAGTAGTATGAGGGGGGAGGGGCAGCCCCAGCATTTT. Encoded protein: CASSMRGEGQPQHF.

This clonotype was detected ten times or more. This chain joins TRBV4-1 and TRBJ2-7; TRBD2 matches 14 bases. Per the germline V gene, CDR1 is MGHRA and CDR2 is YSYEKL. The CDR3 consists of 17 residues. Unmatched junction bases numbered 6, after V lost 1 base and J lost 4 bases. This CDR3 reads CASSQGAGTSGGYEQYF. The CDR3 DNA sequence: TGCGCCAGCAGCCAAGGCGCCGGGACTAGCGGGGGATACGAGCAGTACTTC.

This clonotype occurred a few times. The rearrangement uses TRBV6-5 and TRBJ2-5; TRBD2 might be the D (6 bases). The germline V gene encodes CDR1 MNHEY and CDR2 SVGAGI. Trimming pared 5 bases from V and 1 base from J, leaving 11 bases between. This CDR3 has 14 amino acids. The chain's CDR3 is CASSVTGGQETQYF. The DNA for the CDR3 is TGTGCCAGCAGTGTAACCGGGGGCCAAGAGACCCAGTACTTC.

This clonotype was seen ten or more times. The chain combines TRBV11-2 with TRBJ2-1; 7 nucleotides agree with TRBD2. The V gene end was trimmed by 3 bases and the J gene end by 7 bases; junction bases not matched to a gene: 9. The CDR3 has 15 amino acids. Germline V gene sequence: CDR1 SGHAT, CDR2 FQNNGV. The CDR3 DNA reads TGTGCCAGCAGCTTTCCGGCGGGAGTAGGGAATGAGCAGTTCTTC. Its protein product is CASSFPAGVGNEQFF.

V and J are TRBV20-1 and TRBJ1-2; 8 bases are shared with TRBD1. The germline gives CDR1 DFQATT, CDR2 SNEGSKA (reference sequence). CDR3 length: 13 residues. The ends lost 4 bases at V and 6 bases at J; junction bases unmatched: 7. The CDR3 sequence is CSAKTGQEDGYTF. DNA for the CDR3: TGCAGTGCTAAGACGGGACAGGAGGATGGCTACACCTTC.

The chain recombines TRBV7-3 with TRBJ2-2; D is perhaps TRBD2 (6 bases). This CDR3 is 15 amino acids long. Germline loops: CDR1 SGHTA, CDR2 FQGTGA. Trimming pared 8 bases from V and 2 bases from J, leaving 15 bases between. This CDR3 is CASAQWGENTGELFF. DNA for the CDR3: TGTGCCAGCGCCCAGTGGGGGGAAAACACCGGGGAGCTGTTTTTT.

The genes are TRBV27 and TRBJ2-3, with 7 bases fitting TRBD1. The CDR3 is made up of 15 amino acids. Germline loops: CDR1 MNHEY, CDR2 SMNVEV (reference sequence). V lost 7 bases to trimming and J lost 5 bases; unmatched junction nucleotides: 12. CDR3 amino acids: CASIQPGQIRDTQYF. In nucleotides, the CDR3 is TGTGCCAGCATCCAACCGGGACAGATCAGAGATACGCAGTATTTT.

This clonotype occurred a few times. The chain employs TRBV7-2 and TRBJ2-1; 9 bases line up with TRBD1. The V gene's germline CDR1 is SGHTA and CDR2 FQGNSA. The CDR3 has 15 residues. J lost 4 bases, V lost 5 bases, and 6 bases had no gene match. The CDR3 is CASSRRQGGYNEQFF. For the CDR3, the DNA is TGTGCCAGCAGCCGCCGACAGGGGGGGTACAATGAGCAGTTCTTC.

The sample holds many counts of this clonotype. V usage is TRBV20-1 and J usage is TRBJ1-2; 9 nucleotides match TRBD1. CDR1 is DFQATT and CDR2 is SNEGSKA in the germline V gene (reference sequence). The CDR3 runs to 14 residues. Trimming at V came to 6 bases and at J to 4 bases, leaving 9 bases not matched to a gene. The CDR3 reads CSATQGAYAYGYTF. For the CDR3, the DNA is TGCAGTGCCACACAGGGGGCGTACGCCTATGGCTACACCTTC.

This clonotype appeared many times. The chain joins TRBV28 to TRBJ2-2; 12 bases align to TRBD1. In germline, CDR1 is MDHEN, CDR2 SYDVKM. Trimming cost V 6 bases and J 5 bases; bases outside gene matches: 16. CDR3 length: 19 residues. The DNA of the CDR3 is TGTGCCAGCAGACGCCGGGATTTGGGACAGGGGGCAGGAACCGGGGAGCTGTTTTTT. This sequence encodes CASRRRDLGQGAGTGELFF.

This clonotype was counted a few times. The rearrangement joins TRBV15 to TRBJ2-3, with TRBD1 identical over 7 bases. Germline trimming cut 3 bases from V and 7 bases from J; bases unmatched to any gene: 13. From germline, CDR1 is LNHNV and CDR2 YYDKDF (reference sequence). The CDR3 spans 16 residues. The CDR3 bases are TGTGCCACCAGCAGGAGGGACCCCTCAGGGGGAAATACGCAGTATTTT. Encoded protein: CATSRRDPSGGNTQYF. The full variable domain, its missing parts supplied by reference TRBV15 and TRBJ2-3, is DAMVIQNPRYQVTQFGKPVTLSCSQTLNHNVMYWYQQKSSQAPKLLFHYYDKDFNNEADTPDNFQSRRPNTSFCFLDIRSPGLGDTAMYLCATSRRDPSGGNTQYFGPGTRLTVL.

This clonotype was counted many times. The chain couples TRBV28 to TRBJ1-5; a weak D match, TRBD1 (5 bases). This CDR3 contains 12 residues. Trimming removed 7 bases from V and 6 bases from J, with 10 bases in between. CDR1 is MDHEN and CDR2 is SYDVKM in the germline V gene. This CDR3 is CASTWGSQPQHF. The CDR3 nucleotides read TGTGCCAGCACTTGGGGGTCTCAGCCCCAGCATTTT.

A few counts support this clonotype. The junction departs from the called germline gene at one end, perhaps through a read error. The CDR3 DNA reads TGTGCCAGCAGTGGGGGGGGTACAGGTGGAAACTTC. Amino acids: CASSGGGTGGNF. This sequence joins TRBV12-3 or TRBV12-4 and TRBJ2-7; TRBD2 matches at 7 bases. This CDR3 has 12 residues.

This clonotype was detected many times. This rearrangement joins TRBV29-1 to TRBJ2-1, with 12 bases matching TRBD2. The CDR3 length is 16 residues. V shed 1 base, J shed 4 bases, and the junction held 5 bases outside the gene matches. CDR1 SQVTM and CDR2 ANQGSEA come from the germline V gene. For the CDR3, the DNA is TGCAGCGTTGAAGGAGCTAGCGGGGGGGCATACAATGAGCAGTTCTTC. Translated, it gives CSVEGASGGAYNEQFF.

The V gene is TRBV20-1, the J gene TRBJ2-2; D is undetermined. The ends were cut back, 1 base at V and 8 bases at J, with 14 bases in the middle. Per germline, CDR1 DFQATT and CDR2 SNEGSKA (reference sequence). The length of the CDR3 is 14 residues. The CDR3 spells CSARGDGSLGELFF. Written as DNA, the CDR3 is TGCAGTGCTAGAGGAGACGGGTCCTTGGGGGAGCTGTTTTTT.

This clonotype appeared a single time. In DNA, the CDR3 is TGTGCCAGCAGGGAGACAGGGCAGTACACTGAAGCTTTCTTT. It specifies CASRETGQYTEAFF. The rearrangement uses TRBV6-1 and TRBJ1-1; 7 bases align to TRBD1. This CDR3 has 14 amino acids. Losses at the gene ends were 6 bases for V and 3 bases for J; bases not matched to a gene: 7. Per germline, CDR1 MNHNS and CDR2 SASEGT.

This clonotype showed up many times. The chain employs TRBV6-6 and TRBJ2-3; D remains ambiguous. The CDR3 spans 12 residues. In germline, CDR1 is MNHNY, CDR2 SVGAGI (reference sequence). Trimming took off 5 bases at V and 5 bases at J, with 8 bases between the two ends. The CDR3 region has the DNA TGTGCCAGCAGTCCGATAGGAGATACGCAGTATTTT. This gives the protein CASSPIGDTQYF.

The chain has TRBV18 and TRBJ1-5; D is perhaps TRBD1 (5 bases). Germline CDR1 is KGHSH and CDR2 is LQKENI. The CDR3 contains 15 residues. The germline V and J ends were trimmed by 5 bases and 9 bases, with 20 bases remaining between them. The CDR3 DNA sequence: TGTGCCAGCTCAGAAGGGCAGCCGGGGGTTTGGCCCCAGCATTTT. Its protein product is CASSEGQPGVWPQHF.

This clonotype was counted at least ten times. The chain's CDR3 is CASSQVIGDRSTDTQYF. The CDR3 coding sequence is TGTGCCAGCAGCCAAGTGATTGGTGACAGGAGCACAGATACGCAGTATTTT. The chain recombines TRBV3-1 with TRBJ2-3; a weak D match, TRBD1 (6 bases). The CDR3 has 17 amino acids. Looked up from germline, CDR1 is LGHDT and CDR2 is YNNKEL (reference sequence). V was shortened by 1 base and J by 0 bases, with 14 bases between the two germline ends.

This clonotype was seen many times. The rearrangement links TRBV6-1 to TRBJ1-6, with TRBD1 as a possible D gene (5 bases). From germline, CDR1 is MNHNS and CDR2 SASEGT. The CDR3 has 16 amino acids. The germline V and J ends were trimmed by 6 bases and 9 bases, with 21 bases remaining between them. The CDR3 loop reads CASSSRDLPGSSPLHF. The CDR3 DNA follows: TGTGCCAGCAGCTCCCGGGACCTCCCTGGTAGTTCACCCCTCCACTTT.

This clonotype came up many times. V is TRBV3-1 and J is TRBJ2-2, with unresolved D. CDR3 length: 15 amino acids. The germline V and J ends were trimmed by 3 bases and 4 bases, with 12 bases remaining between them. Germline V gene lookup returns CDR1 LGHDT and CDR2 YNNKEL (reference sequence). CDR3 bases: TGTGCCAGCAGCCACCAAGGTACGGTCACCGGGGAGCTGTTTTTT. It codes for CASSHQGTVTGELFF.

The chain uses TRBV15 and TRBJ1-1, with TRBD1 as a possible D gene (6 bases). Germline assignment: CDR1 LNHNV and CDR2 YYDKDF (reference sequence). The ends were cut back, 0 bases at V and 1 base at J, with 9 bases in the middle. The CDR3 covers 15 residues. The CDR3: CATSREQGPNTEAFF. Here the CDR3 DNA reads TGTGCCACCAGCAGAGAACAGGGTCCGAACACTGAAGCTTTCTTT.